What follows are 15 T cell receptor beta chains derived from one specimen sequenced in a study of T cells in localized non-small cell lung cancer. Clones were read by immunoSEQ multiplex PCR, and TCRdb kept only the in-frame ones, dropping some. Of 17,000 or so clones in the sample, around 83% are singletons; the top ten hold about 34%. The starting material was peripheral blood, obtained before any cancer treatment. These receptors all come from a male donor at least 60 years old with stage III lung adenocarcinoma.

The V gene is TRBV10-2, the J gene TRBJ2-5; D is ambiguous. The CDR3 has 12 amino acids. Germline loops: CDR1 WSHSY, CDR2 SAAADI. Deletions cut 4 bases from V and 5 bases from J, with 8 bases between. DNA of the CDR3: TGCGCCAGCAGTGTTAGGAGTGAGACCCAGTACTTC. Translation gives CASSVRSETQYF.

The chain employs TRBV14 and TRBJ2-7, with TRBD1 matching over 12 bases. This CDR3 has 15 amino acids. Germline assignment: CDR1 SGHDN and CDR2 FVKESK. Trimming cost V 5 bases and J 7 bases; bases outside gene matches: 9. In DNA, the CDR3 is TGTGCCAGCAGCGCCTGGGACAGGGGGCTGGGTGAGCAGTACTTC. Its translation: CASSAWDRGLGEQYF.

The chain employs TRBV7-6 and TRBJ2-5, with 10 positions matching TRBD2. The length of the CDR3 is 15 residues. Losses at the gene ends were 5 bases for V and 3 bases for J; bases not matched to a gene: 6. Germline CDR1 SGHVS, CDR2 FNYEAQ. In DNA, the CDR3 is TGTGCCAGCAGCCTAGGGGGGACTAGCGAAGAGACCCAGTACTTC. Residues: CASSLGGTSEETQYF. The full variable domain, with the rest looked up from reference TRBV7-6 and TRBJ2-5, is GAGVSQSPRYKVTKRGQDVALRCDPISGHVSLYWYRQALGQGPEFLTYFNYEAQQDKSGLPNDRFSAERPEGSISTLTIQRTEQRDSAMYRCASSLGGTSEETQYFGPGTRLLVL.

The V and J genes are TRBV20-1 and TRBJ1-1; D remains ambiguous. Germline assignment: CDR1 DFQATT and CDR2 SNEGSKA (reference sequence). V gave up 2 bases and J gave up 3 bases, with 4 bases separating them. The CDR3 spans 11 residues. Written as DNA, the CDR3 is TGCAGTGCTAGATTTTACACTGAAGCTTTCTTT. Its translation is CSARFYTEAFF.

This clone came up a few times. The gene calls are TRBV19 and TRBJ1-5; 10 positions agree with TRBD1. Germline V lookup: CDR1 LNHDA, CDR2 SQIVND (reference sequence). The CDR3 contains 14 residues. The J segment lost 10 bases and the V segment lost 4 bases, leaving 7 bases of the junction unmatched. This CDR3 is CASSTGTGVTPQHF. DNA for the CDR3: TGTGCCAGTAGTACAGGGACAGGGGTTACCCCCCAGCATTTT.

This chain links TRBV29-1 with TRBJ2-7; 9 bases line up with TRBD1. From germline, CDR1 is SQVTM and CDR2 ANQGSEA. V shed 7 bases and J 3 bases; nucleotides not matched to a gene: 4. The CDR3 length is 12 residues. CDR3 in amino acids: CSATGQGYEQYF. The CDR3 DNA follows: TGCAGCGCGACGGGACAGGGCTACGAGCAGTACTTC.

This chain connects TRBV11-2 to TRBJ2-3, with 12 positions matching TRBD2. CDR1 SGHAT and CDR2 FQNNGV come from the germline V gene. V lost 3 bases and J lost 5; bases outside the gene matches: 6. The CDR3 runs to 16 residues. The CDR3 DNA reads TGTGCCAGCAGCTTCGCTAGCGGGGGGGCTGGAGATACGCAGTATTTT. This encodes CASSFASGGAGDTQYF.

As regards this clone: The junction departs from germline at one end; a sequencing error may be responsible. The same CDR3 arises from other DNA sequences in this sample as well. The chain links TRBV5-1 to TRBJ2-7, with D unclear. This CDR3 spans 13 amino acids. From germline, CDR1 is SGHRS and CDR2 YFSETQ. The CDR3 sequence is CASSLVQSYEQYF. CDR3 nucleotide sequence: TGCGCTAGCAGCTTGGTTCAGTCCTACGAGCAGTACTTC.

The V and J genes are TRBV6-1 and TRBJ1-2; D unclear. The length of the CDR3 is 16 residues. Germline V CDR1 and CDR2: MNHNS, SASEGT. Trimming took off 2 bases at V and 4 bases at J, with 17 bases between the two ends. In DNA, the CDR3 is TGTGCCAGCAGTGAACTCGGACCCTATGCGGGCTATGGCTACACCTTC. The encoded protein is CASSELGPYAGYGYTF.

The chain links TRBV7-3 to TRBJ2-2, with TRBD1 matching 7 bases. V dropped 7 bases and J dropped 4; count of bases not matched to a gene: 9. Germline CDR1 is SGHTA and CDR2 is FQGTGA. The CDR3 spans 15 residues. The CDR3 reads CASTSTGVGTGELFF. DNA of the CDR3: TGTGCCAGCACCTCAACAGGGGTGGGCACCGGGGAGCTGTTTTTT.

The V gene is TRBV6-5, the J gene TRBJ2-3; 12 bases fit TRBD2. The CDR3 runs to 15 residues. The V and J ends lost 5 bases and 2 bases, in that order; junction bases with no gene match: 2. CDR1 is MNHEY and CDR2 is SVGAGI in the germline V gene. As DNA, the CDR3 is TGTGCCAGCAGTACTAGCGGGGGGCCCACAGATACGCAGTATTTT. Translation: CASSTSGGPTDTQYF.

This rearrangement joins TRBV20-1 to TRBJ2-7, with D possibly matching TRBD2 (6 bases). Germline V gene lookup returns CDR1 DFQATT and CDR2 SNEGSKA (reference sequence). V was clipped by 5 bases and J by 9 bases, with 14 bases between them. The CDR3 length is 11 residues. DNA for the CDR3: TGCAGTGCTGGGACTTTCCGCGTGCAGTACTTC. This translates into CSAGTFRVQYF.

V gene TRBV7-3 combines with J gene TRBJ1-1; TRBD1 matches 7 bases. The junction had 5 bases not matched to a gene; V was cut back by 3 bases and J by 4 bases. The germline gives CDR1 SGHTA, CDR2 FQGTGA. The length of the CDR3 is 14 residues. CDR3 residues: CASSFSGQTTEAFF. CDR3 coding DNA: TGTGCCAGCAGCTTCTCGGGACAGACCACTGAAGCTTTCTTT.

CDR3 in amino acids: CASSQGDRLNYGYTF. The CDR3 DNA reads TGTGCCAGCAGCCAAGGGGACAGGCTGAACTATGGCTACACCTTC. The V call is TRBV4-2, the J call TRBJ1-2; 8 bases agree with TRBD1. Germline V gene sequence: CDR1 LGHNA, CDR2 YNFKEQ. V shed 1 base and J 2 bases; nucleotides not matched to a gene: 3. The CDR3 is 15 amino acids.

The chain carries TRBV13 and TRBJ2-5, with 9 bases matching TRBD1. The CDR3 contains 15 residues. Trimming cost V 5 bases and J 5 bases; bases outside gene matches: 9. The V gene's germline CDR1 is PRHDT and CDR2 FYEKMQ (reference sequence). CDR3 sequence: CASSLGQGLFETQYF. CDR3 DNA: TGTGCCAGCAGCCTCGGACAGGGGCTGTTCGAGACCCAGTACTTC.